This T cell receptor (beta chain) was identified in a study of OX40 agonist ivuxolimab in advanced cancers. Turning to the study itself: Patients in the trial were receiving intravenous ivuxolimab every 2 weeks, at doses of 0.01 to 10 mg/kg.

A word on this clone: Its antigen is unknown.

V gave up 3 bases and J gave up 4 bases, with 12 bases separating them. The germline CDR1 and CDR2 sequences are LGHNA and YSLEER. The CDR3 has 14 residues. General study points: Within 6 weeks, CD4+ and CD8+ blood T cells expanded clonally at 0.1 to 3.0 mg/kg. Near-lowest levels of clonal expansion characterized partial responders at 0.1-3.0 mg/kg.

TCRdb's copy holds only in-frame clones and misses some; the assay was immunoSEQ multiplex PCR. The table records about 46,000 clones, 90% to 95% of them present only once. The TCR was taken from an adult with an advanced solid tumor such as melanoma, head and neck, liver or kidney cancer. The input for sequencing was CD4+ or CD8+ T cells sorted from blood, taken in a trial of the OX40 agonist ivuxolimab. The chain has TRBV4-3 and TRBJ1-1, with D possibly matching TRBD1 (6 bases). Here the CDR3 reads CASSQLTGFTEAFF. The CDR3 bases are TGCGCCAGCAGCCAGCTAACAGGGTTCACTGAAGCTTTCTTT.